The source of this T cell receptor (beta chain) is a study of T cells in Graves' hyperthyroidism and ophthalmopathy. Amplification targeted TCR beta CDR3 regions from RNA transcripts. An initial round of RT-PCR targeting the TCR CDR3 relied on the HTBI primer set. Using its own MiXCR run on the multiplex PCR reads, TCRdb lists one record per CDR3 protein. This sample has about 560,000 distinct CDR3 sequences, with about 15% found just once. This clonotype was observed many times. This TCR was sampled from a woman aged 40 to 55 with Graves' hyperthyroidism. The sequencing sample was made of blood.

CDR3 loop: CASSSRGWEQYF. The CDR3 coding sequence is TGTGCCAGCAGCTCGAGGGGTTGGGAGCAGTACTTC. The rearrangement links TRBV7-9 to TRBJ2-7; tentatively, D is TRBD1 or TRBD2 (5 bases each). The V gene's germline CDR1 is SEHNR and CDR2 FQNEAQ (reference sequence). The germline V and J ends were trimmed by 4 bases and 7 bases, with 11 bases remaining between them. The CDR3 spans 12 residues.